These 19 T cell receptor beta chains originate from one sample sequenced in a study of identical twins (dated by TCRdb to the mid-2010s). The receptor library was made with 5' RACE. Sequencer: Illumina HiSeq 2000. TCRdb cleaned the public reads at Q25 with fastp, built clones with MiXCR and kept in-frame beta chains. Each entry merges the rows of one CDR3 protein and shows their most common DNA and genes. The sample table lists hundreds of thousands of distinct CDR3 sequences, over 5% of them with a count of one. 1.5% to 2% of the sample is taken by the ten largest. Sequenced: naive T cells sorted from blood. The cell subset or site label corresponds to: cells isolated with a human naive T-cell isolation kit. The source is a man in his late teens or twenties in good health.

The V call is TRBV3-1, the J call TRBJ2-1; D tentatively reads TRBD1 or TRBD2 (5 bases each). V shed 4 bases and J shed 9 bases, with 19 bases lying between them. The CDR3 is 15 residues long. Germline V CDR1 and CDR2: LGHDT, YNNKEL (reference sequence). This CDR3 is CASSLPGTHLGEQFF. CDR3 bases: TGTGCCAGCAGCCTACCCGGGACCCATTTGGGTGAGCAGTTCTTC.

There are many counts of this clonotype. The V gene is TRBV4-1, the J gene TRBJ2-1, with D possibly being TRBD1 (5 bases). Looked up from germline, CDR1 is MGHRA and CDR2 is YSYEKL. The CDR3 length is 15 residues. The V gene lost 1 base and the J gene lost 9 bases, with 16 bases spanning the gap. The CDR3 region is CASSQVGTGWSEQFF. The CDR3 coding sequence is TGCGCCAGCAGCCAAGTTGGTACAGGCTGGAGTGAGCAGTTCTTC.

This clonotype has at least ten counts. The CDR3 spells CASTGDNSPLHF. CDR3 coding DNA: TGTGCCAGCACAGGCGACAATTCACCCCTCCACTTT. V usage is TRBV28 and J usage is TRBJ1-6, with D unclear. V shed 7 bases and J shed 7 bases, with 8 bases lying between them. Germline assignment: CDR1 MDHEN and CDR2 SYDVKM. This CDR3 is 12 amino acids long.

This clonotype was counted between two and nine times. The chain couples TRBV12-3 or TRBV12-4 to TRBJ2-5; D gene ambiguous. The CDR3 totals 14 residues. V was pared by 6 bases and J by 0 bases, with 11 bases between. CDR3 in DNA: TGTGCCAGCAGGACTCGTGGGCACCAAGAGACCCAGTACTTC. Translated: CASRTRGHQETQYF.

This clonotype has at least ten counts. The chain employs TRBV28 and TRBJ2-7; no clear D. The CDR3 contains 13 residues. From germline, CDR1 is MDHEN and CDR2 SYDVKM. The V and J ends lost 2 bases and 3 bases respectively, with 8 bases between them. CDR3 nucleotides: TGTGCCAGCAGTTTAGGGCTCATCTACGAGCAGTACTTC. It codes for CASSLGLIYEQYF.

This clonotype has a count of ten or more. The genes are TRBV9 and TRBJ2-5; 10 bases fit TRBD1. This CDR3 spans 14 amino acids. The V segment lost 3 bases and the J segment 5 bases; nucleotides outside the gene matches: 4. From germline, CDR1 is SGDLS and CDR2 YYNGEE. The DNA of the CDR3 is TGTGCCAGCAGCGCCTCGGGACAGGGGGAGACCCAGTACTTC. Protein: CASSASGQGETQYF.

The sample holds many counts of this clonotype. This CDR3 reads CSAPRGAGPPGTTDTQYF. CDR3 DNA sequence: TGCAGTGCCCCCAGGGGGGCGGGACCCCCAGGAACCACAGATACGCAGTATTTT. The V gene is TRBV20-1, the J gene TRBJ2-3, with D possibly matching TRBD1 (7 bases). The germline V gene has CDR1 DFQATT and CDR2 SNEGSKA (reference sequence). The CDR3 is made up of 18 amino acids. V shed 6 bases and J shed 2 bases, with 27 bases lying between them.

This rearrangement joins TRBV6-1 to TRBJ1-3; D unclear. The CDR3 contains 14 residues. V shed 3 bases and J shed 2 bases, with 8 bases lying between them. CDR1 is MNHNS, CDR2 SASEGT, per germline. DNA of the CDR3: TGTGCCAGCAGTGACGGCAAACCTGGAAACACCATATATTTT. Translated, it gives CASSDGKPGNTIYF.

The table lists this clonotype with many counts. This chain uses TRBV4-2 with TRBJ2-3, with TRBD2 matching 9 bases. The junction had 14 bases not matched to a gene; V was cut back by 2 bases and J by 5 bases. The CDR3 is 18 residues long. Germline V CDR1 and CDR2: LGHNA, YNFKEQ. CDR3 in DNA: TGTGCCAGCAGCCAATCCGACTTGCCTAGCGGGAAGGGAGATACGCAGTATTTT. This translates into CASSQSDLPSGKGDTQYF.

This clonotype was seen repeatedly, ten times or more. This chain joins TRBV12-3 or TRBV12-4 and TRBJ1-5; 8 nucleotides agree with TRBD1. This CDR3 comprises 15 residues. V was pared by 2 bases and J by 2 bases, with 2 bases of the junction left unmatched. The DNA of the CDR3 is TGTGCCAGCAGTTTATTGGGACAGGGCAATCAGCCCCAGCATTTT. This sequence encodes CASSLLGQGNQPQHF.

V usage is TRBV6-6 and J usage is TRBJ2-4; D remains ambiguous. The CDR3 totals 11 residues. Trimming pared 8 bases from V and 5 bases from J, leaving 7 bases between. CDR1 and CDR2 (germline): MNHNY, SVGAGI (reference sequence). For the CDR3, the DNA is TGTGCCAGCCTAAGGGAAAACATTCAGTACTTC. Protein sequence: CASLRENIQYF.

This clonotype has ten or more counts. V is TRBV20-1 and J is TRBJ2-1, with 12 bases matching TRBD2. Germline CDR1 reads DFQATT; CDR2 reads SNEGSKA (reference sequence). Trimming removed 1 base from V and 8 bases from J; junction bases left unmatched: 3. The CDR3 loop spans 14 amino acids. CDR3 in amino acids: CSARGLAGVDEQFF. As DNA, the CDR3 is TGCAGTGCTAGAGGACTAGCGGGAGTAGATGAGCAGTTCTTC.

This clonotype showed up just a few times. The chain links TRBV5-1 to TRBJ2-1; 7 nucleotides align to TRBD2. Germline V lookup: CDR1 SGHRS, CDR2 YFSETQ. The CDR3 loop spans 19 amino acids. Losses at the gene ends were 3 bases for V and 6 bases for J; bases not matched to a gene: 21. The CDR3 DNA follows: TGCGCCAGCAGCTATACGAGCTCTTCTTGGCGGGAGAGCGCCAATGAGCAGTTCTTC. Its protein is CASSYTSSSWRESANEQFF.

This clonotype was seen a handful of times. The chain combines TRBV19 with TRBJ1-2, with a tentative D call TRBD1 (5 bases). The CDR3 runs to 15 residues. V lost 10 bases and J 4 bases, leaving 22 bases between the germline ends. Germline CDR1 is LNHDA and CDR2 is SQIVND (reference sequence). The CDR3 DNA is TGTGCCACAGAGGGAGACAGTCGCTCAGGCTATGGCTACACCTTC. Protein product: CATEGDSRSGYGYTF.

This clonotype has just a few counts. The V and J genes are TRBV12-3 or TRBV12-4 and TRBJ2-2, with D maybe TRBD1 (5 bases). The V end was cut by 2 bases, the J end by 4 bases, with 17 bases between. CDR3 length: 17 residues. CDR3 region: CASSLIGQLPGTGELFF. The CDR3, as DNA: TGTGCCAGCAGTTTAATCGGACAACTACCGGGCACCGGGGAGCTGTTTTTT.

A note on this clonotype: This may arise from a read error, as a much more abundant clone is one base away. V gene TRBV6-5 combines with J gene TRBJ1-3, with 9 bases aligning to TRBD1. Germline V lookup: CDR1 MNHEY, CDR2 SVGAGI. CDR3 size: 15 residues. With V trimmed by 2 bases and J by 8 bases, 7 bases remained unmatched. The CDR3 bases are TGTGCCAGCAGTTACCGGGACAGGGTGAGATACACCATATATTTT. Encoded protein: CASSYRDRVRYTIYF.

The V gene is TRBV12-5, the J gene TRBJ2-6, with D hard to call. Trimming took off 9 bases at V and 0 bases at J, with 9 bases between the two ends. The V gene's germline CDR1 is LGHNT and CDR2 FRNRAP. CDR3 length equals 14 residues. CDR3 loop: CARHSHSGANVLTF. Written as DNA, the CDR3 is TGTGCTAGACACAGCCACTCTGGGGCCAACGTCCTGACTTTC. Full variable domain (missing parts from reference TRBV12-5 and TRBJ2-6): DARVTQTPRHKVTEMGQEVTMRCQPILGHNTVFWYRQTMMQGLELLAYFRNRAPLDDSGMPKDRFSAEMPDATLATLKIQPSEPRDSAVYFCARHSHSGANVLTFGAGSRLTVL.

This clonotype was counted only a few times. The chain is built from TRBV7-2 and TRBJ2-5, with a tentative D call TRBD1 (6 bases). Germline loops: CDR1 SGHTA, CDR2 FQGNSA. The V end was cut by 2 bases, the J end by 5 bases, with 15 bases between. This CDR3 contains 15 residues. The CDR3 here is CASSLQGSKAETQYF. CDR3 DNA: TGTGCCAGCAGCTTACAGGGGTCCAAGGCGGAGACCCAGTACTTC.

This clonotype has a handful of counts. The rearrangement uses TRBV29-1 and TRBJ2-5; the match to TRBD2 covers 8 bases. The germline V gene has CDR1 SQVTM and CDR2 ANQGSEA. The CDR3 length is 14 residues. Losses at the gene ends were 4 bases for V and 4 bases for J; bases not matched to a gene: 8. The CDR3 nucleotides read TGCAGCGTTGGCGGTAGCGGGAATTTAGAGACCCAGTACTTC. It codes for CSVGGSGNLETQYF.